The next 22 T cell receptor beta chains were all read from a single sample in a study of a mutant IDH1 vaccine in newly diagnosed glioma. The time point denotes: baseline, week 1 (first vaccination visit). Treatment defined: pre-vaccination baseline after standard-of-care therapy. Repertoires were generated with immunoSEQ multiplex PCR, while TCRdb's copy carries only in-frame clones and drops some. This sample has tens of thousands of clones; about four fifths occur once, and the top ten carry 9% to 10%. The sample in question was peripheral blood mononuclear cells (PBMCs), obtained from a glioma patient treated with radiotherapy, temozolomide or both. The receptors originated from a man between 45 and 60 years old with glioma. Some clones in this sample may be carry-over from other donors' samples.

This clone was counted a single time. This chain uses TRBV2 with TRBJ2-7, with 11 bases lining up with TRBD1. There are 14 residues in the CDR3. Trimming took 5 bases from V and 2 from J; bases not matched to a gene: 2. Germline assignment: CDR1 SNHLY and CDR2 FYNNEI. CDR3 loop: CASSQGQGAYEQYF. Written as DNA, the CDR3 is TGTGCCAGCAGTCAGGGACAGGGGGCCTACGAGCAGTACTTC.

The CDR3 bases are TGCAGCGTAGGATTGAGACAAGGCTACACTGAAGCTTTCTTT. Residues: CSVGLRQGYTEAFF. This chain uses TRBV29-1 with TRBJ1-1; D is uncertain. CDR3 length equals 14 residues. V lost 6 bases and J 3 bases, leaving 17 bases between the germline ends. Germline lookup yields CDR1 SQVTM and CDR2 ANQGSEA.

V is TRBV11-2 and J is TRBJ2-1; maybe TRBD2 (7 bases). The germline CDR1 and CDR2 sequences are SGHAT and FQNNGV. CDR3 length equals 15 residues. The V gene lost 0 bases and the J gene lost 9 bases, with 15 bases spanning the gap. CDR3 in DNA: TGTGCCAGCAGCTTAGATCGTGGGAGGGGGTTTGAGCAGTTCTTC. Its translation is CASSLDRGRGFEQFF.

The V call is TRBV18, the J call TRBJ2-1, with D unclear. Germline values: CDR1 KGHSH, CDR2 LQKENI. The length of the CDR3 is 16 residues. V was cut by 5 bases and J by 2 bases, with 16 bases left in between. The CDR3 here is CASSSDGFTPYNEQFF. The CDR3 DNA follows: TGTGCCAGCTCATCGGACGGCTTCACGCCCTACAATGAGCAGTTCTTC.

CDR3 bases: TGTGCCAGCAATCCGAGGGAGTGGGACACCGGGGAGCTGTTTTTT. Its protein product is CASNPREWDTGELFF. The chain carries TRBV2 and TRBJ2-2; maybe TRBD2 (5 bases). This CDR3 spans 15 amino acids. Germline V CDR1 and CDR2: SNHLY, FYNNEI. The V end lost 7 bases, the J end lost 3 bases, and 15 bases lay between the germline ends.

This clone has a single count. The genes are TRBV6-5 and TRBJ2-7; TRBD1 aligns across 9 bases. The ends lost 5 bases at V and 5 bases at J; junction bases unmatched: 4. The V gene's germline CDR1 is MNHEY and CDR2 SVGAGI. The CDR3 length is 13 residues. The DNA for the CDR3 is TGTGCCAGCAGTCCGCGGACAGGGGACGAGCAGTACTTC. Protein product: CASSPRTGDEQYF.

This clone has just a few counts. The rearrangement links TRBV10-3 to TRBJ1-5; D remains unclear. The V gene lost 2 bases and the J gene lost 4 bases, with 12 bases spanning the gap. CDR3 length equals 15 residues. Germline values: CDR1 ENHRY, CDR2 SYGVKD. For the CDR3, the DNA is TGTGCCATCAGTGAGAGGGCGAGTGTTAATCAGCCCCAGCATTTT. It translates to CAISERASVNQPQHF.

The table lists this clone with a few counts. The chain has TRBV2 and TRBJ1-1, with D perhaps TRBD1 (5 bases). Trimming left V 6 bases short and J 7 bases short, with 6 bases between. CDR3 length equals 10 residues. CDR1 and CDR2 from the germline V gene are SNHLY and FYNNEI. CDR3 sequence reads: CASRGGEAFF. For the CDR3, the DNA is TGTGCCAGCAGGGGGGGTGAAGCTTTCTTT.

In its sample, this clone was seen once. This chain connects TRBV11-3 to TRBJ2-7; 10 bases line up with TRBD2. CDR1 is SGHNT, CDR2 YENEEA, per germline. Trimming at V came to 5 bases and at J to 2 bases, leaving 3 bases not matched to a gene. CDR3 length equals 14 residues. In DNA, the CDR3 is TGTGCCAGCAGCCCTACTAGCGGGACCTACGAGCAGTACTTC. This translates into CASSPTSGTYEQYF.

This rearrangement joins TRBV5-6 to TRBJ1-1; 10 positions agree with TRBD1. The CDR3 contains 16 residues. Losses at the gene ends were 6 bases for V and 0 bases for J; bases not matched to a gene: 8. CDR1 SGHDT and CDR2 YYEEEE come from the germline V gene. The chain's CDR3 is CASIRGTGEMNTEAFF. The CDR3 DNA reads as TGTGCCAGCATTCGTGGGACAGGGGAGATGAACACTGAAGCTTTCTTT.

V usage is TRBV7-2 and J usage is TRBJ2-5; D possibly uses TRBD1 or TRBD2 (6 bases each). With 1 base removed from V and 12 bases from J, the gap between germline ends came to 12 bases. The CDR3 is made up of 12 amino acids. Germline V gene lookup returns CDR1 SGHTA and CDR2 FQGNSA. DNA for the CDR3: TGTGCCAGCAGCTTAGAGCTGGGGGGCGAGTACTTC. Encoded protein: CASSLELGGEYF.

This clone occurred a few times. V is TRBV11-2 and J is TRBJ1-1; possibly TRBD1 for D (5 bases). Per the germline V gene, CDR1 is SGHAT and CDR2 is FQNNGV. Trimming took off 4 bases at V and 0 bases at J, with 12 bases between the two ends. This CDR3 spans 15 amino acids. This CDR3 reads CASSSNRYMNTEAFF. DNA of the CDR3: TGTGCCAGCAGCTCGAACAGGTACATGAACACTGAAGCTTTCTTT.

This chain connects TRBV4-3 to TRBJ2-1; maybe TRBD1 (6 bases). V lost 2 bases, J lost 10 bases, and 9 bases lay in between. Germline V gene sequence: CDR1 LGHNA, CDR2 YSLEER. This CDR3 spans 12 amino acids. CDR3 protein: CASSQRGKEQFF. The CDR3 nucleotides are TGCGCCAGCAGCCAAAGGGGGAAGGAGCAGTTCTTC.

The chain is built from TRBV19 and TRBJ2-7; a weak D match, TRBD2 (6 bases). CDR1 LNHDA and CDR2 SQIVND come from the germline V gene (reference sequence). The CDR3 loop spans 14 amino acids. V lost 3 bases, J lost 6 bases, and 15 bases lay in between. CDR3 nucleotides: TGTGCCAGTAGTATTGCGGGGCCCCGGGGCGAGCAGTACTTC. Its protein product is CASSIAGPRGEQYF. The full variable domain, rest sourced from reference TRBV19 and TRBJ2-7, is DGGITQSPKYLFRKEGQNVTLSCEQNLNHDAMYWYRQDPGQGLRLIYYSQIVNDFQKGDIAEGYSVSREKKESFPLTVTSAQKNPTAFYLCASSIAGPRGEQYFGPGTRLTVT.

This clone was seen a handful of times. This chain links TRBV7-9 with TRBJ1-2; unclear D gene. Germline V gene sequence: CDR1 SEHNR, CDR2 FQNEAQ (reference sequence). The V gene lost 6 bases and the J gene lost 3 bases, with 11 bases spanning the gap. The CDR3 contains 13 residues. The CDR3 sequence: CASRDGLDYGYTF. CDR3 DNA sequence: TGTGCCAGCAGGGACGGGCTCGACTATGGCTACACCTTC.

This rearrangement joins TRBV10-3 to TRBJ2-5; TRBD2 might be the D (6 bases). This CDR3 region has 14 residues. The germline gives CDR1 ENHRY, CDR2 SYGVKD. Trimming removed 8 bases at V and 4 bases at J, with 17 bases between. Here the CDR3 reads CAIATSPQTETQYF. The CDR3 DNA reads as TGTGCCATCGCTACTAGCCCTCAGACAGAGACCCAGTACTTC.

This chain links TRBV7-9 with TRBJ2-3, with no clear D. The CDR3 contains 14 residues. The germline V gene has CDR1 SEHNR and CDR2 FQNEAQ (reference sequence). V gave up 5 bases and J gave up 4 bases, with 13 bases separating them. CDR3 protein: CASSPPSQADTQYF. CDR3 sequence (DNA): TGTGCCAGCAGCCCCCCTAGTCAAGCAGATACGCAGTATTTT.

The rearrangement joins TRBV28 to TRBJ1-5, with unresolved D. CDR1 MDHEN and CDR2 SYDVKM come from the germline V gene. V lost 4 bases and J lost 7, with 8 bases in between. The CDR3 spans 12 residues. The chain's CDR3 is CASSSLKQPQHF. The CDR3 DNA follows: TGTGCCAGCAGTTCTCTCAAACAGCCCCAGCATTTT.

The CDR3 sequence is CASNRDSGANVLTF. The DNA for the CDR3 is TGTGCCAGTAACCGGGACTCTGGGGCCAACGTCCTGACTTTC. The gene calls are TRBV19 and TRBJ2-6; weak D call: TRBD2 (5 bases). V was trimmed by 7 bases and J by 0 bases, leaving 7 bases between them. The CDR3 extends over 14 amino acids. Germline V lookup: CDR1 LNHDA, CDR2 SQIVND (reference sequence).

This chain connects TRBV9 to TRBJ1-4; D is perhaps TRBD1 (5 bases). From germline, CDR1 is SGDLS and CDR2 YYNGEE. V lost 4 bases to trimming and J lost 8 bases, with 18 bases between them. CDR3 length: 15 amino acids. The CDR3, as DNA: TGTGCCAGCAGCCCTAGACAGACTCAGACGGAAAAACTGTTTTTT. Translating gives CASSPRQTQTEKLFF.

The chain carries TRBV15 and TRBJ2-7; no clear D. In germline, CDR1 is LNHNV, CDR2 YYDKDF (reference sequence). This CDR3 is built from 14 residues. V was cut by 3 bases and J by 3 bases, with 12 bases left in between. The CDR3 DNA is TGTGCCACCAGCAGTGAGCTAGGCTACTACGAGCAGTACTTC. Encoded protein: CATSSELGYYEQYF.

The chain recombines TRBV29-1 with TRBJ2-1; possible D gene TRBD2, 5 bases. CDR3 length: 11 residues. In germline, CDR1 is SQVTM, CDR2 ANQGSEA. V was pared by 3 bases and J by 7 bases, with 7 bases between. For the CDR3, the DNA is TGCAGCGTTGATGGAGGAAATGAGCAGTTCTTC. It yields the protein CSVDGGNEQFF.